The TCR beta chain under discussion was sequenced for a study of T-cell memory formation after mild COVID-19. In the study overall: Clustering of TCRs was largely donor specific. Findings and caveats of the study: Clones contracting day 15 to 85 were balanced CD4/CD8; later expanders leaned CD4+. Confirmation of SARS-CoV-2 specificity was lacking for second-wave clones peaking day 37.

Concerning this clonotype: Its target is unknown.

The V end was cut by 3 bases, the J end by 5 bases, with 11 bases between. The CDR3 loop spans 13 amino acids. The germline V gene has CDR1 GTSNPN and CDR2 SVGIG (reference sequence). 5'RACE with constant-segment primers yielded barcoded, UMI-tagged TCR alpha and TCR beta cDNA libraries. MiXCR, applied by TCRdb to the 5' RACE reads, yields one record per CDR3 protein. The table includes 100,000 to 130,000 distinct CDR3 sequences, 14% detected once. The source of this sequence is a man between 18 and 35 years old who had mild COVID-19 (a few samples of this study predate the infection). Cell type and time point are not known. The sequenced sample consisted of PBMCs or a T cell subset sorted from them (not recorded which). The chain has TRBV30 and TRBJ2-1; D not resolved. The CDR3 DNA follows: TGTGCCTGGAGGTCCGAGACAAACAATGAGCAGTTCTTC. This encodes CAWRSETNNEQFF.